This TCR beta chain is drawn from a study of CXCR3-negative and CXCR3-positive naive CD8 T cells. Study outcomes and limitations: Naive subsets did not differ in surface CD5, and the authors estimated TCR strength using properties of the TRB CDR3. Most assays used freshly isolated PBMCs, as cryopreservation partially reduced CXCR3.

This CDR3 contains 15 residues. Germline V gene sequence: CDR1 MNHEY, CDR2 SVGAGI. In preparing the TRB cDNA libraries, 5' RACE with UMI labels was used. TCRdb reanalyzed the 5' RACE reads and collapses them to one entry per CDR3 protein, without DNA. Its listing shows tens of thousands of distinct CDR3 sequences. Points on this clonotype: Its specificity is unknown.

The clonotype was recovered from a human donor in good health. Some clones in this sample may be carry-over from other donors' samples. The sample comprised naive CXCR3- CD8+ T cells from blood. The subset was: CD45RO-CCR7+CD27+CD95- naive CD8+ T cells lacking CXCR3 (TNR3-). This rearrangement joins TRBV6-5 to TRBJ2-1; without DNA, the TCRdb call of TRBD2 cannot be checked. The CDR3 is CASLSIAGGRDEQFF.